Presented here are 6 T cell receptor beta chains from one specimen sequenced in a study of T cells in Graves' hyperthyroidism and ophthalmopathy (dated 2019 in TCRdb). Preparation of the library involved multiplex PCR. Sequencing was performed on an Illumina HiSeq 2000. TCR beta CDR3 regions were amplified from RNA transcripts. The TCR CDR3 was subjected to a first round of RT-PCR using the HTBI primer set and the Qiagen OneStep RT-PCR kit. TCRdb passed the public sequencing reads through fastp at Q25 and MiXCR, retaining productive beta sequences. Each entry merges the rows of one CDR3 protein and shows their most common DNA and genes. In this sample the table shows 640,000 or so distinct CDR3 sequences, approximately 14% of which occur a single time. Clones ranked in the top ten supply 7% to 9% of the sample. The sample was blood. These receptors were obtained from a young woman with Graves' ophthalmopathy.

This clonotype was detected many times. CDR3 in DNA: TGTGCCAGCAGCTTAAGGGGACAGGGGGCGGACGAGCAGTACTTC. Translating it yields CASSLRGQGADEQYF. This chain uses TRBV7-2 with TRBJ2-7, with TRBD1 matching over 12 bases. The CDR3 covers 15 residues. Unmatched junction bases numbered 4, after V lost 2 bases and J lost 5 bases. Germline-derived CDR1 and CDR2 are SGHTA and FQGNSA. The complete variable domain, with remaining parts taken from reference TRBV7-2 and TRBJ2-7, reads GAGVSQSPSNKVTEKGKDVELRCDPISGHTALYWYRQSLGQGLEFLIYFQGNSAPDKSGLPSDRFSAERTGGSVSTLTIQRTQQEDSAVYLCASSLRGQGADEQYFGPGTRLTVT.

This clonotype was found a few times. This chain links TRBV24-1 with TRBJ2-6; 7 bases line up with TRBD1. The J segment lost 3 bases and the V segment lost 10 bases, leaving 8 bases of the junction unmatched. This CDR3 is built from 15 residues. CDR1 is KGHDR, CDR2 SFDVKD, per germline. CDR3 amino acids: CATSSTGSGANVLTF. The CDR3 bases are TGTGCCACGAGCTCGACAGGGAGTGGGGCCAACGTCCTGACTTTC.

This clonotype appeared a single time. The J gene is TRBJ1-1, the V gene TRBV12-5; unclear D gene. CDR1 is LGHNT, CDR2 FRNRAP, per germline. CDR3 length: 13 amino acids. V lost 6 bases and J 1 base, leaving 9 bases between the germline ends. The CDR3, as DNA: TGTGCTAGTGGGAAGGAGGCGAACACTGAAGCTTTCTTT. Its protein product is CASGKEANTEAFF.

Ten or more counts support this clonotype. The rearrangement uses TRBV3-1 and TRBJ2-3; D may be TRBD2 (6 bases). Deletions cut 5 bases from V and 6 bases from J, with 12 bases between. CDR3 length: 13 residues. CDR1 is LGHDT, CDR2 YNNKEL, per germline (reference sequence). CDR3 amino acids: CASSEGGSDTQYF. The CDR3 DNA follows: TGTGCCAGCAGCGAAGGAGGGTCCGATACGCAGTATTTT.

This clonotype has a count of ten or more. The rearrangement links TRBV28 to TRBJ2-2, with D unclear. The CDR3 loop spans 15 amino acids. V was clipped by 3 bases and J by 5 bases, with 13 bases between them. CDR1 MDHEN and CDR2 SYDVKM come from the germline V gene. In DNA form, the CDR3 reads TGTGCCAGCAGTTTCCCGGTAGAGCAGACCGGGGAGCTGTTTTTT. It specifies CASSFPVEQTGELFF. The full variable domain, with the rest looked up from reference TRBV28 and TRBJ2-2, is DVKVTQSSRYLVKRTGEKVFLECVQDMDHENMFWYRQDPGLGLRLIYFSYDVKMKEKGDIPEGYSVSREKKERFSLILESASTNQTSMYLCASSFPVEQTGELFFGEGSRLTVL.

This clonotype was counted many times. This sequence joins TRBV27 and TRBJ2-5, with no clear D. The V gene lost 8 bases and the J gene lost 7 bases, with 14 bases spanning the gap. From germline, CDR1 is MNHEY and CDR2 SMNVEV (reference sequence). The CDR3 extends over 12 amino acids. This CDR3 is CASGVEGLTQYF. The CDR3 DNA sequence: TGTGCCAGCGGCGTCGAAGGGTTGACCCAGTACTTC.